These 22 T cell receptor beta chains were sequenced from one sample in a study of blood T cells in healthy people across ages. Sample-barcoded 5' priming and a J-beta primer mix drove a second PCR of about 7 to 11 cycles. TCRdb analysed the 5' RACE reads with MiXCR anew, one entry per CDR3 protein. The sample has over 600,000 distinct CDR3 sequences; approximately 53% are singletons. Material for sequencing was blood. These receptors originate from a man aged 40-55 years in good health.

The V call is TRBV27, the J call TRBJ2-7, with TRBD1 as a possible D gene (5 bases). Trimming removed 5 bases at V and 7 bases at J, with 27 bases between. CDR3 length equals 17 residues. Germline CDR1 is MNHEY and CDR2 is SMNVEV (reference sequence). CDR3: CASSARSGWSNYNEQYF. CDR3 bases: TGTGCCAGCAGTGCCAGATCAGGGTGGAGTAACTACAATGAGCAGTACTTC.

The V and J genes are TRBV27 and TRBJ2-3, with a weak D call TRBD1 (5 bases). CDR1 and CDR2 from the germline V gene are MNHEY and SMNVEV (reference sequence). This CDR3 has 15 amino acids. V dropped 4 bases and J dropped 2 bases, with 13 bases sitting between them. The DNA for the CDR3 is TGTGCCAGCAGTTCCCCCTCGACAGTCACAGATACGCAGTATTTT. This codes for CASSSPSTVTDTQYF.

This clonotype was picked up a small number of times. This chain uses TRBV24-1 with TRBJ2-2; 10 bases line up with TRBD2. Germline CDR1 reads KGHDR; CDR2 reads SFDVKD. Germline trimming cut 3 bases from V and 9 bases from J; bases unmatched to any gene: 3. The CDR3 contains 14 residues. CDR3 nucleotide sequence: TGTGCCACCAGTGATGCTAGCGGGAGCCGGGAGCTGTTTTTT. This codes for CATSDASGSRELFF.

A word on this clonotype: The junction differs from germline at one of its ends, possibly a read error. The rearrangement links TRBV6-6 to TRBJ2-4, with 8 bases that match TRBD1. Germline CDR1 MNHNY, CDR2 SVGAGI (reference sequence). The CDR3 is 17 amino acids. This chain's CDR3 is CTSSYGQGAHRGDIQYF. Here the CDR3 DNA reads TGTACCAGCAGTTACGGGCAGGGGGCTCATCGCGGGGACATTCAGTACTTC.

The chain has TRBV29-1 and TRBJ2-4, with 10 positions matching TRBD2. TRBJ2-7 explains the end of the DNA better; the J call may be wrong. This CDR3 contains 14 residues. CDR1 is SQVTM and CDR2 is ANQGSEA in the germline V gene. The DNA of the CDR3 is TGCAGCGTTGACGCTAGCGGGAGCACCTACGAGCAGTACTTC. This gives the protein CSVDASGSTYEQYF.

The CDR3 DNA is TGCAGCGCCTCGGACAGCTCCTACGAGCAGTACTTC. Its protein is CSASDSSYEQYF. The chain carries TRBV20-1 and TRBJ2-7, with D possibly matching TRBD1 (6 bases). This CDR3 contains 12 residues. Germline V gene lookup returns CDR1 DFQATT and CDR2 SNEGSKA (reference sequence).

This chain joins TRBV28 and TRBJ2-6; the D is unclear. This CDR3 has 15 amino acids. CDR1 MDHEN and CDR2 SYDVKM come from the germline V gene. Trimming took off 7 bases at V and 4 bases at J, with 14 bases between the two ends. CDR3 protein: CASTTGNPGANVLTF. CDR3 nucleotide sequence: TGTGCCAGCACTACCGGTAACCCCGGGGCCAACGTCCTGACTTTC.

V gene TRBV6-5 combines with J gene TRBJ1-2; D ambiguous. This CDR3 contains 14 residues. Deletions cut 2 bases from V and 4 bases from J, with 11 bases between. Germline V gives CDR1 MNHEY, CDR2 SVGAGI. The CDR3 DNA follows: TGTGCCAGCAGTTACCGAGGGCTTGGCTATGGCTACACCTTC. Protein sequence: CASSYRGLGYGYTF.

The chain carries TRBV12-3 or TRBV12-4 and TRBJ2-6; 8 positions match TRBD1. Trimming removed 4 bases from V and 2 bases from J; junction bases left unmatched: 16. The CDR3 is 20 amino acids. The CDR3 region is CASSSRDRSGPIPGANVLTF. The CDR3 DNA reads TGTGCCAGCAGTTCTAGGGACAGGTCGGGGCCTATTCCTGGGGCCAACGTCCTGACTTTC.

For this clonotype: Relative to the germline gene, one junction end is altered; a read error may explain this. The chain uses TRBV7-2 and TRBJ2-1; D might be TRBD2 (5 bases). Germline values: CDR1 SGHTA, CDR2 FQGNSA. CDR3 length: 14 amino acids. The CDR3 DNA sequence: TGTGCCAGCAGTTTAGAGGGTTCCGGCAATGAGCAGTTCTTC. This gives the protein CASSLEGSGNEQFF. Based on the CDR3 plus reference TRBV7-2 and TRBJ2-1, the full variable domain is GAGVSQSPSNKVTEKGKDVELRCDPISGHTALYWYRQSLGQGLEFLIYFQGNSAPDKSGLPSDRFSAERTGGSVSTLTIQRTQQEDSAVYLCASSLEGSGNEQFFGPGTRLTVL.

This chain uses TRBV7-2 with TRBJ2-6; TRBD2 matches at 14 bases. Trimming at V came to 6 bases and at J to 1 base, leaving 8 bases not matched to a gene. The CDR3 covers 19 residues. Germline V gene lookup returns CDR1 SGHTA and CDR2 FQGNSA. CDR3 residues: CASRWTSGRFLSGANVLTF. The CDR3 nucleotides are TGTGCCAGCAGGTGGACTAGCGGGAGGTTTTTGTCTGGGGCCAACGTCCTGACTTTC.

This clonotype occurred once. CDR3 sequence reads: CASSAVGVKETQYF. CDR3 nucleotide sequence: TGTGCCAGCAGTGCCGTAGGTGTCAAAGAGACCCAGTACTTC. V and J are TRBV12-3 or TRBV12-4 and TRBJ2-5, with D hard to call. The germline V and J ends were trimmed by 5 bases and 3 bases, with 13 bases remaining between them. The CDR3 loop spans 14 amino acids.

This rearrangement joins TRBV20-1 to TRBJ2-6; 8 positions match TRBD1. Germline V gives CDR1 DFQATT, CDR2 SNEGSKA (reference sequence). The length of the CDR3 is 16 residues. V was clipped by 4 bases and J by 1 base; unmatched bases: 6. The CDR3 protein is CSAINQGASGANVLTF. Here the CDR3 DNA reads TGCAGTGCTATCAACCAGGGGGCGTCTGGGGCCAACGTCCTGACTTTC.

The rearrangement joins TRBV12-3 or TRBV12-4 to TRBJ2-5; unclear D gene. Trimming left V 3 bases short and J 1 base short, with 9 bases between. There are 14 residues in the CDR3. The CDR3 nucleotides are TGTGCCAGCAGTTTTCCCGGCACCCAAGAGACCCAGTACTTC. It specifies CASSFPGTQETQYF.

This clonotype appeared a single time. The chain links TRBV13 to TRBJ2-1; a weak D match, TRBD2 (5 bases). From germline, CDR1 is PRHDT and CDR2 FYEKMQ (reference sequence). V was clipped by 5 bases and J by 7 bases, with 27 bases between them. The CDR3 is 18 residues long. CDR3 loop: CASSPYPPQIISGNEQFF. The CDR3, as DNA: TGTGCCAGCAGCCCTTACCCGCCCCAGATTATCTCGGGGAATGAGCAGTTCTTC.

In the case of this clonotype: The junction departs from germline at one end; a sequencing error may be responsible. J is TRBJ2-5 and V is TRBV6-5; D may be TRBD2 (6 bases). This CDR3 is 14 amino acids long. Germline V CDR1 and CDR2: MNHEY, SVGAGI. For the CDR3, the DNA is TGTGTCAGCAGTCGCCTTGGAGGGGAAGAGACCCAGTACTTC. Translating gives CVSSRLGGEETQYF.

The CDR3 DNA reads as TGTGCCAGCAGCGCCCCCGGGGGCACTATCGGCTACACCTTC. Protein sequence: CASSAPGGTIGYTF. The V and J genes are TRBV7-2 and TRBJ1-2; D is possibly TRBD1 (6 bases). V shed 5 bases and J shed 8 bases, with 18 bases lying between them. Germline assignment: CDR1 SGHTA and CDR2 FQGNSA. This CDR3 is built from 14 residues.

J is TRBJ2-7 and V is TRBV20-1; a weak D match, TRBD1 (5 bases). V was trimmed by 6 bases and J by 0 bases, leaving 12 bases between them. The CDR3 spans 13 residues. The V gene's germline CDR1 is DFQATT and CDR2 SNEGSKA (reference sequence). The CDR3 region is CSARQSSSYEQYF. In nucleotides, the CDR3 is TGCAGTGCCCGACAGTCAAGCTCCTACGAGCAGTACTTC.

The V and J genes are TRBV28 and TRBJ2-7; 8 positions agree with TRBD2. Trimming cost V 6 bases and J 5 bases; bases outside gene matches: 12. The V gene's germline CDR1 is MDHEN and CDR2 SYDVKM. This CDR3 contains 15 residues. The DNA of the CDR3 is TGTGCCAGCAGAAAGAGACGAGCGGGAGTGCACGAGCAGTACTTC. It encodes CASRKRRAGVHEQYF.

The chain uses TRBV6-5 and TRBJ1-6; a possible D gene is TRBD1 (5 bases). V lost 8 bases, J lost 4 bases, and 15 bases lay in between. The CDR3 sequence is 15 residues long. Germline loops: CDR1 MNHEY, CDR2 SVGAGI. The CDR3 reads CASLPGEPYNSPLHF. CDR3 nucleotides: TGTGCCAGCCTACCGGGGGAACCTTATAATTCACCCCTCCACTTT.

The DNA for the CDR3 is TGTGCCAGCAGACGCGACAGGACTGGGGCCAACGTCCTGACTTTC. Translation gives CASRRDRTGANVLTF. The chain has TRBV3-1 and TRBJ2-6, with D possibly TRBD1 on 6 matching bases. Germline lookup yields CDR1 LGHDT and CDR2 YNNKEL (reference sequence). V lost 6 bases and J 2 bases, leaving 11 bases between the germline ends. The CDR3 spans 15 residues.

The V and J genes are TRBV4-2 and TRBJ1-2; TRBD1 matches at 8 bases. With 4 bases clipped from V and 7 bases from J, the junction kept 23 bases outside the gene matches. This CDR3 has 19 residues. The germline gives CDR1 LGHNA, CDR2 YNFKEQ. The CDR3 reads CASSRAEKTSAGGFRGYTF. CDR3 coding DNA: TGTGCCAGCAGCCGAGCAGAGAAGACCTCGGCAGGGGGCTTTCGTGGCTACACCTTC.